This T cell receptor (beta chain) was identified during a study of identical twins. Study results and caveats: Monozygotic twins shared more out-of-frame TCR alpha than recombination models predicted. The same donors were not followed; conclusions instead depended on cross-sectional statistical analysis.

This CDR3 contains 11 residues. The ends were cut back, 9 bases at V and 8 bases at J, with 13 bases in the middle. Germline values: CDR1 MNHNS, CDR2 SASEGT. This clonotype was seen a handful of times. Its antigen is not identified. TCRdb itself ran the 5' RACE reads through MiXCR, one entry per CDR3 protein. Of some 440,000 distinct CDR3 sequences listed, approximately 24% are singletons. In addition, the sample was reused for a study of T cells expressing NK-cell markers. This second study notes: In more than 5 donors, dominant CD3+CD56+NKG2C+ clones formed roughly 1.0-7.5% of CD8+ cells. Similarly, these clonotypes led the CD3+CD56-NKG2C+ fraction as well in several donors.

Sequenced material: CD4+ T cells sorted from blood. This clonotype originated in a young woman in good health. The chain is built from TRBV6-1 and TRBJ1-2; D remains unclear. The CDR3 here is CAREKERGYTF. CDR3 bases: TGTGCCAGGGAGAAGGAACGAGGCTACACCTTC.